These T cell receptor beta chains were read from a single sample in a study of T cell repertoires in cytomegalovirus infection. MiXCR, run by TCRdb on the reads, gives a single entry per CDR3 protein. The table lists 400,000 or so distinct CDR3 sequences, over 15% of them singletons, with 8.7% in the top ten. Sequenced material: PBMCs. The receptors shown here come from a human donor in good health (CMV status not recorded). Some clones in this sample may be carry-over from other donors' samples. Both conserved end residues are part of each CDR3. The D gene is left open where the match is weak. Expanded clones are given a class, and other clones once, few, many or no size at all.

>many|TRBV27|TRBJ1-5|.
TGTGCCAGCAGTATATCCAGTGCCTATCAGCCCCAGCATTTT
CASSISSAYQPQHF
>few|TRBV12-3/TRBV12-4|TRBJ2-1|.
TGTGCCAGCAGTTTATTTGTGGGGGATCTGGGTGAGCAGTTCTTC
CASSLFVGDLGEQFF
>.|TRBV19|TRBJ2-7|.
TGTGCCAGTAGTATAAGGCAGCCTGCCTACGAGCAGTACTTC
CASSIRQPAYEQYF
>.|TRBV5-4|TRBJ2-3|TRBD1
TGTGCCAGCAGCCCCAAAGACAGGGCGGATACGCAGTATTTT
CASSPKDRADTQYF
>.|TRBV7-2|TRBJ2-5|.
TGTGCCAGCAGTGCCCGGGACTTGTGGGAGACCCAGTACTTC
CASSARDLWETQYF
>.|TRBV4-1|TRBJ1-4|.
TGCGCCAGCAGCCAAGCCCTGACAGGCCAACTGTTTTTT
CASSQALTGQLFF
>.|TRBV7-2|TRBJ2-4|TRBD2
TGTGCCAGCAGCTTAGATCTAGCGGGAGGGAACATTCAGTACTTC
CASSLDLAGGNIQYF
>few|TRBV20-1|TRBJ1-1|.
TGCAGTGCTATAGGGCCGGCGAACACTGAAGCTTTCTTT
CSAIGPANTEAFF
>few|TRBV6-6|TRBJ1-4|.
TGTGCCAGCAGTACGGGGGGCAGGGGCGCCAATGAAAAACTGTTTTTT
CASSTGGRGANEKLFF
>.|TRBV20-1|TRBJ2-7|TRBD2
TGCAGTGCTAGAGATGGGGGCGGGGGGTCCTACGAGCAGTACTTC
CSARDGGGGSYEQYF
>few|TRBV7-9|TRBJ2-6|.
TGTGCCAGCAGCTTAGCGGTGAGCTCTGGGGCCAACGTCCTGACTTTC
CASSLAVSSGANVLTF
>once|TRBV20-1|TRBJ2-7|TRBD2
TGCAGTGCTAGAGACCAAGGGGCTAGCGGGAGGTTAGGGGCCTACGAGCAGTACTTC
CSARDQGASGRLGAYEQYF
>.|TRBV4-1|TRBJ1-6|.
TGCGCCAGCAGCCAAGGCTCGCCCCTCGGAGGGTTTGAGAATTCACCCCTCCACTTT
CASSQGSPLGGFENSPLHF
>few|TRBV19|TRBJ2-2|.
TGTGCCAGTAGTCCCCTGGGGGACGGGGAGCTGTTTTTT
CASSPLGDGELFF
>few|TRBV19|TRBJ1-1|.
TGTGCCAGTAGTATAGAAAATTACGGTGGTGAAGCTTTCTTT
CASSIENYGGEAFF
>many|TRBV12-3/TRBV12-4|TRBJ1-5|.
TGTGCCAGCAGTCAAGTCCGGGATAGCAATCAGCCCCAGCATTTT
CASSQVRDSNQPQHF
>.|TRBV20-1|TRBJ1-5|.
TGCAGTGCCGGGGGAGTGAACGACCTTTTCAATCAGCCCCAGCATTTT
CSAGGVNDLFNQPQHF
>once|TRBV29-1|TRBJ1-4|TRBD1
TGCAGCGTTGAAGCAATGACAGGGACTACTCCGGAAAAACTGTTTTTT
CSVEAMTGTTPEKLFF
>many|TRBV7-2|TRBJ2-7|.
TGTGCCAGCAGCTTTTCTCAGATTAACCCTTCCTACGAGCAGTACTTC
CASSFSQINPSYEQYF
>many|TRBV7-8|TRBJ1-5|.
TGTGCCAGCAGCTGGGACGGATCAAATCAGCCCCAGCATTTT
CASSWDGSNQPQHF
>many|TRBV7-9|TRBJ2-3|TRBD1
TGTGCCAGTACGGGACAGTTCAACACAGATACGCAGTATTTT
CASTGQFNTDTQYF
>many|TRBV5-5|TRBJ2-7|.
TGTGCCAGCAGCTTTTTGCCGAGCTCCTACGAGCAGTACTTC
CASSFLPSSYEQYF
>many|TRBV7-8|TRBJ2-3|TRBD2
TGTGCCAGCAGCTTAGCGCTGGGGCTAGCGGGGGGGTACACAGATACGCAGTATTTT
CASSLALGLAGGYTDTQYF
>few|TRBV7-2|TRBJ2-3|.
TGTGCCAGCAGCTTAGAAGAAAGAACGCAGTATTTT
CASSLEERTQYF
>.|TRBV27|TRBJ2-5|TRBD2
TGTGCCAGCAGCGCTCGTCCGCTAGCGGCGAACCAAGAGACCCAGTACTTC
CASSARPLAANQETQYF
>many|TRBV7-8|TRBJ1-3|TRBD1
TGTGCCAGCAGCTCGAACACGGACAGGGCTGGAAACACCATATATTTT
CASSSNTDRAGNTIYF
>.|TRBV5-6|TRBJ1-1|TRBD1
TGTGCCAGCAGCTTGACCCGACAGGGGGCGGGCACTGAAGCTTTCTTT
CASSLTRQGAGTEAFF
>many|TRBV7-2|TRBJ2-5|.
TGTGCCAGCAGCATCAGACCCACAGCGCGGGCCCAGTACTTC
CASSIRPTARAQYF
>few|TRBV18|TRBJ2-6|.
TGTGCCAGCTCACCACGGGGAGGAGAACCTTCTGGGGCCAACGTCCTGACTTTC
CASSPRGGEPSGANVLTF
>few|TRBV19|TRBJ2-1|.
TGTGCCAGTAGTGAGGACGTGGGGACGACAACTACCAATGAGCAGTTCTTC
CASSEDVGTTTTNEQFF
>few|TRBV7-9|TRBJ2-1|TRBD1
TGTGCCAGCAGCACGGACAGGGGGCGGCATGAGCAGTTCTTC
CASSTDRGRHEQFF
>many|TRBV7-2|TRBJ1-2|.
TGTGCCAGCAGCTTAGGGTGGATTTATCGTTATGGCTACACCTTC
CASSLGWIYRYGYTF
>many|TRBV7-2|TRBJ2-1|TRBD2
TGTGCCAGCAGCCGAACTAGCGGGGGGGTTGAGCAGTTCTTC
CASSRTSGGVEQFF
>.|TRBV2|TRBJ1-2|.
TGTGCCAGCAGTGAAGCCGGGACCGCCACTAACTATGGCTACACCTTC
CASSEAGTATNYGYTF
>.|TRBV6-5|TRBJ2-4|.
TGTGCCAGCAGTACTACCTGGACCAAAAACATTCAGTACTTC
CASSTTWTKNIQYF
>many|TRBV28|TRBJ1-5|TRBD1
TGTGCCAGCGGACAGGGGTTTAAGCCCCAGCATTTT
CASGQGFKPQHF
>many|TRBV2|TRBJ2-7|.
TGTGCCAGCAGTGATAGGGCGCACGAGCAGTACTTC
CASSDRAHEQYF
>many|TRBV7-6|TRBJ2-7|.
TGTGCCAGCAGCTTCATCCCCCAGGAAGAGCAGTACTTC
CASSFIPQEEQYF
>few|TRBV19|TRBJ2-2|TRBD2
TGTGCCAGTAACCCAGACGGGGGGTCCGGGGAGCTGTTTTTT
CASNPDGGSGELFF
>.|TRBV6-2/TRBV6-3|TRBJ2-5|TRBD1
TGTGCCGCCAGGCAGGACAGGGATCGAGAGACCCAGTACTTC
CAARQDRDRETQYF
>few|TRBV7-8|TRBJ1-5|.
TGTGCCAGCAGCCCCAGCAGGGTTGGGAATCAGCCCCAGCATTTT
CASSPSRVGNQPQHF
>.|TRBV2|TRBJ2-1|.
TGTGCCAGCAGTGTCAGAGCGGGCTCCTACAATGAGCAGTTCTTC
CASSVRAGSYNEQFF
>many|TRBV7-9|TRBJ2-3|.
TGTGCCAGCAGCTATAATCCAGGGGACCATACGCAGTATTTT
CASSYNPGDHTQYF
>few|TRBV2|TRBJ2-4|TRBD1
TGTGCCAGCGGAGAGGCAGGGGGCCTAGCCAAAAACATTCAGTACTTC
CASGEAGGLAKNIQYF
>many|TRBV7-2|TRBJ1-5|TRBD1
TGTGCCAGCAGCTTAGCAGGTAGTCGACAGGGAACCAATCAGCCCCAGCATTTT
CASSLAGSRQGTNQPQHF
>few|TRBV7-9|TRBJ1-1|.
TGTGCCAGCAGCTTGCGGGGCGCGATTGAAGCTTTCTTT
CASSLRGAIEAFF
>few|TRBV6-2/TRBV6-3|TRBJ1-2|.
TGTGCCAGCAGCCAACGAGGTATCCAAGGCTACACCTTC
CASSQRGIQGYTF
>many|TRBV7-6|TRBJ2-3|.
TGTGCCAGCAGCCCCAGGGAGATGGACACAGATACGCAGTATTTT
CASSPREMDTDTQYF
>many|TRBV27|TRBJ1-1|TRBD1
TGTGCCAGCAGTTGGGGACAGAGGGCTGAAGCTTTCTTT
CASSWGQRAEAFF
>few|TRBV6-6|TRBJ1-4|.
TGTGCCAGCGGAGGAGGGCTGGGAGAAAAACTGTTTTTT
CASGGGLGEKLFF
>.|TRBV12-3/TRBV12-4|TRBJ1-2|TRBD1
TGTGCCAGCAGGGGACAGGGGGCTGTCTATGGCTACACCTTC
CASRGQGAVYGYTF
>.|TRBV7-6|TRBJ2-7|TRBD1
TGTGCCAGCAGCTTAGGGGACAGCCACTACGAGCAGTACTTC
CASSLGDSHYEQYF
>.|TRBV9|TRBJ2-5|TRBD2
TGTGCCAGCAGCTACGGACTAGCGGGAGAACGAGAGACCCAGTACTTC
CASSYGLAGERETQYF
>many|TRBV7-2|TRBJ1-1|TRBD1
TGTGCCAGCAGGGGACAGGCAGCGAGGAGTGGAGCTTTCTTT
CASRGQAARSGAFF
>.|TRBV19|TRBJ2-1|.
TGTGCCAGTAGTATAGGCGGCGAACCAGACAATGAGCAGTTCTTC
CASSIGGEPDNEQFF
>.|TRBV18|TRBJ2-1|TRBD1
TGTGCCAGCTCACCGCAACCGGGACAGGGGAACACAGCCGAGGGGTTCTTC
CASSPQPGQGNTAEGFF
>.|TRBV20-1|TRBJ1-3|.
TGCAGTGCTAGAGGCCAGGGATCTGGAAACACCATATATTTT
CSARGQGSGNTIYF
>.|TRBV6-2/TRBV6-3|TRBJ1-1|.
TGTGCCAGCAGTTACCCCATGGACGGCGCGAGGACCGCTGAAGCTTTCTTT
CASSYPMDGARTAEAFF